One sample yielded the 19 T cell receptor beta chains listed below, sequenced in a study of long-term antiretroviral therapy in people with HIV. Running of the v3.0 immunoSEQ assay took place at survey level. The table came from immunoSEQ multiplex PCR; TCRdb's copy has only in-frame clones and leaves some out. This table has 20,000 to 30,000 clones, 85% appearing once. Specimen: unsorted PBMCs, collected 2.3 years after starting antiretroviral therapy. All receptors come from a middle-aged man with HIV.

This clone was found once. The genes are TRBV16 and TRBJ2-7; a possible D gene is TRBD1 (7 bases). The V end lost 0 bases, the J end lost 3 bases, and 9 bases lay between the germline ends. CDR3 length equals 14 residues. The germline V gene has CDR1 KGHSY and CDR2 FQNENV. In nucleotides, the CDR3 is TGTGCCAGCAGCCAATCCAGGGGGGTCTACGAGCAGTACTTC. This codes for CASSQSRGVYEQYF.

The rearrangement joins TRBV6-5 to TRBJ1-1; 7 nucleotides match TRBD1. CDR3 length: 16 residues. V gave up 0 bases and J gave up 4 bases; unmatched junction bases: 8. From germline, CDR1 is MNHEY and CDR2 SVGAGI. This chain's CDR3 is CASSYSSTGVGTEAFF. As DNA, the CDR3 is TGTGCCAGCAGTTACTCGAGCACAGGGGTTGGCACTGAAGCTTTCTTT.

The gene calls are TRBV15 and TRBJ2-4; D tentatively fits TRBD1 or TRBD2 (5 bases each). The CDR3 totals 18 residues. Per the germline V gene, CDR1 is LNHNV and CDR2 is YYDKDF (reference sequence). The V gene lost 5 bases and the J gene lost 0 bases, with 20 bases spanning the gap. The CDR3 sequence: CATSEEITGLLAKNIQYF. The CDR3 nucleotides are TGTGCCACCAGCGAGGAAATTACAGGACTCTTAGCCAAAAACATTCAGTACTTC.

The rearrangement joins TRBV19 to TRBJ1-5; TRBD1 matches 7 bases. CDR1 and CDR2 (germline): LNHDA, SQIVND (reference sequence). Trimming cost V 1 base and J 7 bases; bases outside gene matches: 10. The CDR3 totals 16 residues. The CDR3 spells CASSIVGSGGLQPQHF. CDR3 DNA: TGTGCCAGTAGTATAGTGGGGTCAGGGGGGTTGCAGCCCCAGCATTTT. Variable domain in full (rest from reference TRBV19 and TRBJ1-5): DGGITQSPKYLFRKEGQNVTLSCEQNLNHDAMYWYRQDPGQGLRLIYYSQIVNDFQKGDIAEGYSVSREKKESFPLTVTSAQKNPTAFYLCASSIVGSGGLQPQHFGDGTRLSIL.

The rearrangement joins TRBV5-8 to TRBJ2-1, with no clear D. Per germline, CDR1 SGHTS and CDR2 YDEGEE. The CDR3 has 15 amino acids. Trimming left V 1 base short and J 0 bases short, with 8 bases between. The chain's CDR3 is CASSLWFTSYNEQFF. CDR3 sequence (DNA): TGTGCCAGCAGCTTGTGGTTCACCTCCTACAATGAGCAGTTCTTC. The full variable domain, rest sourced from reference TRBV5-8 and TRBJ2-1, is EAGVTQSPTHLIKTRGQQATLRCSPISGHTSVYWYQQALGLGLQFLLWYDEGEERNRGNFPPRFSGRQFPNYSSELNVNALELEDSALYLCASSLWFTSYNEQFFGPGTRLTVL.

In nucleotides, the CDR3 is TGTGCCAGCAGCCTACTAGACAGTTCGTTGGATGGCTACACCTTC. This sequence encodes CASSLLDSSLDGYTF. This rearrangement joins TRBV5-5 to TRBJ1-2, with TRBD1 as a possible D gene (5 bases). CDR3 length equals 15 residues. V gave up 4 bases and J gave up 6 bases, with 19 bases separating them. The germline V gene encodes CDR1 SGHKS and CDR2 YYEKEE (reference sequence). Variable domain in full (rest from reference TRBV5-5 and TRBJ1-2): DAGVTQSPTHLIKTRGQQVTLRCSPISGHKSVSWYQQVLGQGPQFIFQYYEKEERGRGNFPDRFSARQFPNYSSELNVNALLLGDSALYLCASSLLDSSLDGYTFGSGTRLTVV.

The chain joins TRBV5-4 to TRBJ2-4; D is perhaps TRBD2 (5 bases). The V gene's germline CDR1 is SGHNT and CDR2 YYREEE (reference sequence). V dropped 3 bases and J dropped 5 bases, with 9 bases sitting between them. This CDR3 is 13 amino acids long. Written as DNA, the CDR3 is TGTGCCAGCAGCTCCCCGGAGGAAAACATTCAGTACTTC. Its translation is CASSSPEENIQYF.

The chain combines TRBV6-5 with TRBJ2-7; either TRBD1 or TRBD2 may supply D (5 bases each). Germline values: CDR1 MNHEY, CDR2 SVGAGI. There are 15 residues in the CDR3. V lost 5 bases, J lost 0 bases, and 14 bases lay in between. CDR3 amino acids: CASSNRDRSSYEQYF. Written as DNA, the CDR3 is TGTGCCAGCAGTAACCGGGACCGATCCTCCTACGAGCAGTACTTC.

The chain links TRBV30 to TRBJ2-1; no reliable D call. V was trimmed by 3 bases and J by 1 base, leaving 7 bases between them. This CDR3 spans 13 amino acids. Germline V gene data show CDR1 as GTSNPN and CDR2 as SVGIG (reference sequence). CDR3 nucleotide sequence: TGTGCCTGGAGCCAAAGTTCCTACAATGAGCAGTTCTTC. Its translation: CAWSQSSYNEQFF.

The chain combines TRBV18 with TRBJ2-7; TRBD1 matches at 9 bases. The V segment lost 2 bases and the J segment 1 base; nucleotides outside the gene matches: 3. This CDR3 region has 15 residues. In germline, CDR1 is KGHSH, CDR2 LQKENI. This chain's CDR3 is CASSPAGQGSYEQYF. Written as DNA, the CDR3 is TGTGCCAGCTCACCAGCGGGACAGGGATCCTACGAGCAGTACTTC.

This clone turned up a few times. One end of the junction is discordant with germline, which a read error may explain. The genes are TRBV2 and TRBJ1-2, with 7 bases lining up with TRBD1. In germline, CDR1 is SNHLY, CDR2 FYNNEI. This CDR3 spans 13 amino acids. The CDR3 sequence: CASRDWTGPSHSF. The CDR3 bases are TGTGCCAGCAGGGATTGGACAGGCCCCTCGCACAGCTTC.

This clone was recorded once. The V and J genes are TRBV6-6 and TRBJ2-7; TRBD1 aligns across 11 bases. J lost 7 bases, V lost 5 bases, and 7 bases had no gene match. The CDR3 spans 14 residues. Germline CDR1 reads MNHNY; CDR2 reads SVGAGI (reference sequence). In DNA form, the CDR3 reads TGTGCCAGCAGTGGTCGGGACAGGGGGAGAGAGCAGTACTTC. As protein: CASSGRDRGREQYF.

This rearrangement joins TRBV25-1 to TRBJ2-3, with TRBD2 identical over 9 bases. Looked up from germline, CDR1 is MGHDK and CDR2 is SYGVNS. The CDR3 contains 17 residues. V shed 3 bases and J 5 bases; nucleotides not matched to a gene: 12. CDR3 amino acids: CASSEGVRTSVLDTQYF. The CDR3 DNA reads as TGTGCCAGCAGTGAGGGAGTGAGGACTAGCGTTCTAGATACGCAGTATTTT.

This chain links TRBV30 with TRBJ1-6; TRBD1 aligns across 9 bases. The ends lost 4 bases at V and 7 bases at J; junction bases unmatched: 14. Germline V gene data show CDR1 as GTSNPN and CDR2 as SVGIG (reference sequence). The CDR3 sequence is 17 residues long. CDR3 nucleotides: TGTGCCTGGAACGAACTTCCCGGGACAGGGAGGAATTCACCCCTCCACTTT. It encodes CAWNELPGTGRNSPLHF.

In this sample, this clone turned up a few times. The V and J genes are TRBV5-6 and TRBJ2-5; D gene ambiguous. CDR1 and CDR2 (germline): SGHDT, YYEEEE. The V and J ends lost 4 bases and 2 bases respectively, with 12 bases between them. This CDR3 contains 14 residues. CDR3 in amino acids: CASSLRRTQETQYF. The CDR3, as DNA: TGTGCCAGCAGCCTTCGCAGAACACAAGAGACCCAGTACTTC.

V gene TRBV7-7 combines with J gene TRBJ2-6; possible D gene TRBD2, 6 bases. The CDR3 length is 14 residues. CDR1 and CDR2 from the germline V gene are SSHAT and FNYEAQ (reference sequence). V was shortened by 4 bases and J by 8 bases, with 12 bases between the two germline ends. CDR3 sequence (DNA): TGTGCCAGCAGCTCCAGCCGGGAGCCCAACGTCCTGACTTTC. Its translation is CASSSSREPNVLTF.

The chain couples TRBV27 to TRBJ2-7, with D perhaps TRBD2 (5 bases). There are 14 residues in the CDR3. Germline V gene data show CDR1 as MNHEY and CDR2 as SMNVEV (reference sequence). The V end was cut by 5 bases, the J end by 2 bases, with 13 bases between. CDR3 sequence reads: CASSPWTATYEQYF. CDR3 sequence (DNA): TGTGCCAGCAGTCCCTGGACTGCCACCTACGAGCAGTACTTC.

CDR3 coding DNA: TGTGCCAGCAGTTTATTAAGCGGGTACGCGGGAGGGGCCGAGCAGTACTTC. This encodes CASSLLSGYAGGAEQYF. V gene TRBV27 combines with J gene TRBJ2-7; 9 positions match TRBD2. V lost 1 base and J lost 6; bases outside the gene matches: 13. The CDR3 sequence is 17 residues long. CDR1 and CDR2 (germline): MNHEY, SMNVEV (reference sequence).

The chain is built from TRBV18 and TRBJ2-5; D call uncertain. The germline V gene has CDR1 KGHSH and CDR2 LQKENI. V lost 3 bases, J lost 5 bases, and 10 bases lay in between. This CDR3 has 13 residues. CDR3 nucleotides: TGTGCCAGCTCACCGTTGATAAAGGAGACCCAGTACTTC. Protein sequence: CASSPLIKETQYF.